Following are 22 T cell receptor beta chains from one sample sequenced in a study of radiotherapy plus CTLA-4 blockade in lung cancer. The data were produced by immunoSEQ multiplex PCR, yet TCRdb's version contains in-frame clones alone and is incomplete. Among roughly 25,000 clones, 65% to 85% were seen once, and the ten largest hold 3.6%. This specimen consisted of peripheral blood, obtained from a patient treated with radiotherapy plus ipilimumab. These receptors were collected from a human donor with non-small cell lung cancer who had stable disease on radiotherapy plus ipilimumab.

The chain couples TRBV7-2 to TRBJ2-5; unclear D gene. There are 16 residues in the CDR3. V lost 5 bases to trimming and J lost 5 bases, with 21 bases between them. Germline V CDR1 and CDR2: SGHTA, FQGNSA. The CDR3 DNA reads as TGTGCCAGCAGCGTGCGAGGCACGGCAAACGGCGAGACCCAGTACTTC. Its protein is CASSVRGTANGETQYF. Full variable domain (outside the CDR3, taken from reference TRBV7-2 and TRBJ2-5): GAGVSQSPSNKVTEKGKDVELRCDPISGHTALYWYRQSLGQGLEFLIYFQGNSAPDKSGLPSDRFSAERTGGSVSTLTIQRTQQEDSAVYLCASSVRGTANGETQYFGPGTRLLVL.

CDR3 sequence: CASSSPRSASNQPQHF. For the CDR3, the DNA is TGTGCCAGCAGTTCTCCTCGGTCAGCTAGCAATCAGCCCCAGCATTTT. The rearrangement uses TRBV28 and TRBJ1-5; D unclear. Trimming left V 4 bases short and J 0 bases short, with 13 bases between. Per germline, CDR1 MDHEN and CDR2 SYDVKM. The CDR3 sequence is 16 residues long.

The chain carries TRBV7-8 and TRBJ2-7; 11 nucleotides match TRBD1. This CDR3 spans 15 amino acids. Germline CDR1 reads SGHVS; CDR2 reads FQNEAQ. V shed 5 bases and J 5 bases; nucleotides not matched to a gene: 8. CDR3 sequence (DNA): TGTGCCAGCAGCCGCAGGACAGGGGGCAACGACGAGCAGTACTTC. Translating gives CASSRRTGGNDEQYF.

This clone was seen a single time. Mismatch with germline at one junction end may stem from a read error. The rearrangement joins TRBV6-1 to TRBJ1-1; D unresolved. CDR1 is MNHNS, CDR2 SASEGT, per germline. CDR3 length equals 11 residues. CDR3 sequence (DNA): TGTGCCAGCAGGGAAGTCACTGAAGCTTTCTTT. Amino acids: CASREVTEAFF.

The genes are TRBV19 and TRBJ2-2; D uncertain. The CDR3 is 12 amino acids. The V gene's germline CDR1 is LNHDA and CDR2 SQIVND (reference sequence). The V and J ends lost 3 bases and 9 bases respectively, with 8 bases between them. Here the CDR3 reads CASSIQLRELFF. The CDR3 bases are TGTGCCAGTAGTATTCAGTTGAGGGAGCTGTTTTTT.

The rearrangement links TRBV28 to TRBJ1-5, with D uncertain. This CDR3 contains 13 residues. CDR1 and CDR2 (germline): MDHEN, SYDVKM. Trimming stripped 2 bases from V and 1 base from J, with 3 bases between. The CDR3 reads CASSLGSNQPQHF. The DNA of the CDR3 is TGTGCCAGCAGTTTAGGAAGCAATCAGCCCCAGCATTTT.

This clone was detected a few times. The J gene is TRBJ2-5, the V gene TRBV18, with D unresolved. Germline loops: CDR1 KGHSH, CDR2 LQKENI. The V gene lost 3 bases and the J gene lost 3 bases, with 8 bases spanning the gap. The CDR3 contains 13 residues. For the CDR3, the DNA is TGTGCCAGCTCACCGGGAAACAAAGAGACCCAGTACTTC. Amino acid sequence: CASSPGNKETQYF.

In its sample, this clone was seen a few times. The CDR3 sequence: CASSDSRGGNTEAFF. Here the CDR3 DNA reads TGTGCCAGCAGTGACTCGCGGGGGGGGAACACTGAAGCTTTCTTT. The rearrangement links TRBV6-4 to TRBJ1-1; D possibly corresponds to TRBD1 (5 bases). Trimming removed 0 bases from V and 1 base from J, with 9 bases in between. This CDR3 region has 15 residues. The V gene's germline CDR1 is MRHNA and CDR2 SNTAGT.

This clone was recorded only once. The CDR3 protein is CASRKGGTYNEQFF. The CDR3 bases are TGTGCCAGCAGGAAGGGGGGAACTTACAATGAGCAGTTCTTC. The gene calls are TRBV2 and TRBJ2-1; D may match TRBD1 or TRBD2 (6 bases each). The V gene's germline CDR1 is SNHLY and CDR2 FYNNEI. This CDR3 is 14 amino acids long. Deletions cut 6 bases from V and 4 bases from J, with 13 bases between.

V usage is TRBV7-8 and J usage is TRBJ1-1; a weak D match, TRBD1 (5 bases). CDR3 length equals 13 residues. Trimming shortened V by 5 bases and J by 2 bases, and 9 bases separated the two germline ends. Per germline, CDR1 SGHVS and CDR2 FQNEAQ. CDR3 protein: CASSRGVNTEAFF. CDR3 DNA sequence: TGTGCCAGCAGCCGGGGGGTCAACACTGAAGCTTTCTTT.

This chain uses TRBV30 with TRBJ1-5; tentatively, D is TRBD1 (6 bases). Germline V gene sequence: CDR1 GTSNPN, CDR2 SVGIG (reference sequence). The CDR3 totals 18 residues. V was shortened by 7 bases and J by 0 bases, with 25 bases between the two germline ends. CDR3 nucleotide sequence: TGTGCCTATTCCGAGACAGGTCGGGTGGATTATAGCAATCAGCCCCAGCATTTT. This translates into CAYSETGRVDYSNQPQHF.

The rearrangement links TRBV2 to TRBJ2-7, with unresolved D. Germline V CDR1 and CDR2: SNHLY, FYNNEI. CDR3 length equals 14 residues. With 5 bases removed from V and 7 bases from J, the gap between germline ends came to 18 bases. CDR3 in DNA: TGTGCCAGCAGTCCGACTCGGTCGGTGGGAGAGCAGTACTTC. Amino acids: CASSPTRSVGEQYF.

This chain joins TRBV19 and TRBJ2-4; TRBD1 matches at 7 bases. V lost 4 bases and J lost 4; bases outside the gene matches: 10. Germline V gives CDR1 LNHDA, CDR2 SQIVND (reference sequence). The CDR3 contains 16 residues. The CDR3 is CASSTPFDRAKNIQYF. DNA for the CDR3: TGTGCCAGTAGTACCCCCTTCGACAGGGCGAAAAACATTCAGTACTTC.

This sequence joins TRBV11-3 and TRBJ1-1; D is possibly TRBD1 (5 bases). Germline V CDR1 and CDR2: SGHNT, YENEEA. This CDR3 has 13 amino acids. V lost 7 bases to trimming and J lost 1 base, with 10 bases between them. The CDR3 is CASKGRANTEAFF. CDR3 bases: TGTGCCAGCAAGGGGCGGGCGAACACTGAAGCTTTCTTT.

This clone was detected a few times. The rearrangement links TRBV6-6 to TRBJ2-3, with 10 bases matching TRBD2. CDR1 is MNHNY, CDR2 SVGAGI, per germline (reference sequence). Losses at the gene ends were 9 bases for V and 4 bases for J; bases not matched to a gene: 7. The CDR3 is made up of 14 amino acids. The CDR3 is CASIKREGPDTQYF. CDR3 nucleotide sequence: TGTGCCAGTATTAAGCGGGAGGGCCCAGATACGCAGTATTTT.

V and J are TRBV7-2 and TRBJ2-3; TRBD2 is a possible D gene (7 bases). Trimming cost V 2 bases and J 6 bases, with 21 bases left between them. Germline CDR1 and CDR2: SGHTA and FQGNSA. This CDR3 contains 17 residues. The CDR3 sequence is CASSLRPGGHGGDTQYF. For the CDR3, the DNA is TGTGCCAGCAGCTTACGCCCCGGGGGGCATGGGGGCGATACGCAGTATTTT.

The chain is built from TRBV5-1 and TRBJ2-1; 13 nucleotides agree with TRBD2. V lost 2 bases to trimming and J lost 3 bases; unmatched junction nucleotides: 2. This CDR3 has 16 amino acids. The V gene's germline CDR1 is SGHRS and CDR2 YFSETQ. The CDR3 nucleotides are TGCGCCAGCAGCTTACTAGCGGGAGGGCGCTACAATGAGCAGTTCTTC. Protein sequence: CASSLLAGGRYNEQFF. The full variable domain, its missing parts supplied by reference TRBV5-1 and TRBJ2-1, is KAGVTQTPRYLIKTRGQQVTLSCSPISGHRSVSWYQQTPGQGLQFLFEYFSETQRNKGNFPGRFSGRQFSNSRSEMNVSTLELGDSALYLCASSLLAGGRYNEQFFGPGTRLTVL.

The chain combines TRBV27 with TRBJ2-7; 10 bases line up with TRBD1. This CDR3 has 15 residues. Germline V lookup: CDR1 MNHEY, CDR2 SMNVEV (reference sequence). The trim removed 5 bases at V and 4 bases at J, leaving 8 bases unmatched. CDR3 amino acids: CASSPTGTGVYEQYF. The DNA for the CDR3 is TGTGCCAGCAGTCCCACCGGGACAGGGGTGTACGAGCAGTACTTC.

The rearrangement uses TRBV4-2 and TRBJ2-1; 9 bases line up with TRBD2. The CDR3 is made up of 18 amino acids. After removal of 4 bases from V and 8 bases from J, the junction contained 18 bases not matched to a gene. The V gene's germline CDR1 is LGHNA and CDR2 YNFKEQ. CDR3 amino acids: CASSPGDLSGLAGDEQFF. Written as DNA, the CDR3 is TGTGCCAGCAGCCCGGGGGACTTGTCGGGACTAGCTGGAGATGAGCAGTTCTTC.

There are a few counts of this clone. This chain links TRBV18 with TRBJ2-3; 9 nucleotides agree with TRBD2. V shed 8 bases and J 5 bases; nucleotides not matched to a gene: 8. The CDR3 length is 14 residues. Germline lookup yields CDR1 KGHSH and CDR2 LQKENI. The CDR3 bases are TGTGCCAGCACAATAGCGGGAGAGGGAGATACGCAGTATTTT. It codes for CASTIAGEGDTQYF. Drawing the rest from reference TRBV18 and TRBJ2-3, the complete variable domain is NAGVMQNPRHLVRRRGQEARLRCSPMKGHSHVYWYRQLPEEGLKFMVYLQKENIIDESGMPKERFSAEFPKEGPSILRIQQVVRGDSAAYFCASTIAGEGDTQYFGPGTRLTVL.

In this sample, this clone turned up a few times. The chain links TRBV19 to TRBJ2-1; 7 bases line up with TRBD2. From germline, CDR1 is LNHDA and CDR2 SQIVND (reference sequence). This CDR3 has 14 residues. V lost 8 bases and J lost 5; bases outside the gene matches: 9. CDR3 in amino acids: CASSTKRGNNEQFF. Written as DNA, the CDR3 is TGTGCCAGTTCCACCAAGCGGGGAAACAATGAGCAGTTCTTC.

The chain carries TRBV27 and TRBJ2-7; D possibly corresponds to TRBD1 (6 bases). Trimming removed 5 bases from V and 5 bases from J, with 19 bases in between. The length of the CDR3 is 15 residues. CDR1 and CDR2 (germline): MNHEY, SMNVEV (reference sequence). The CDR3 DNA reads TGTGCCAGCAGTAAACCTCCGGGAACAGGGAACGAGCAGTACTTC. This sequence encodes CASSKPPGTGNEQYF.